The next 17 T cell receptor beta chains were all read from a single sample in a study of blood T cell repertoires in COVID-19. Sequencing was performed with immunoSEQ multiplex PCR; in TCRdb, only in-frame clones are kept and a portion is missing. This sample has 440,000 or so clones, with around nine tenths found just once. Sequenced input: peripheral blood. These receptors were taken from a woman aged 40 to 50 with COVID-19, enrolled during active disease.

The chain uses TRBV27 and TRBJ1-2; 7 positions match TRBD1. V was pared by 8 bases and J by 3 bases, with 6 bases of the junction left unmatched. Germline V gene sequence: CDR1 MNHEY, CDR2 SMNVEV (reference sequence). The CDR3 loop spans 13 amino acids. DNA of the CDR3: TGTGCCAGCTCCCCGACAGGGCACTATGGCTACACCTTC. Translated, it gives CASSPTGHYGYTF.

This rearrangement joins TRBV11-2 to TRBJ2-1; TRBD2 aligns across 8 bases. This CDR3 has 12 amino acids. The germline V gene has CDR1 SGHAT and CDR2 FQNNGV. V lost 5 bases, J lost 14 bases, and 8 bases stayed unmatched. In DNA, the CDR3 is TGTGCCAGCAGCGCGGCCGGGACTAGGGAGTTCTTC. Amino acid sequence: CASSAAGTREFF.

The gene calls are TRBV7-2 and TRBJ2-1; 8 nucleotides match TRBD2. Looked up from germline, CDR1 is SGHTA and CDR2 is FQGNSA. V shed 5 bases, J shed 9 bases, and the junction held 12 bases outside the gene matches. CDR3 length: 15 amino acids. DNA for the CDR3: TGTGCCAGCAGCCCGTTCGTTCGGGGGGGCGGTGAGCAGTTCTTC. It codes for CASSPFVRGGGEQFF. Variable domain in full (rest from reference TRBV7-2 and TRBJ2-1): GAGVSQSPSNKVTEKGKDVELRCDPISGHTALYWYRQSLGQGLEFLIYFQGNSAPDKSGLPSDRFSAERTGGSVSTLTIQRTQQEDSAVYLCASSPFVRGGGEQFFGPGTRLTVL.

The chain employs TRBV28 and TRBJ1-5; the match to TRBD1 covers 8 bases. J lost 0 bases, V lost 1 base, and 8 bases had no gene match. Per the germline V gene, CDR1 is MDHEN and CDR2 is SYDVKM. The CDR3 spans 18 residues. CDR3 DNA sequence: TGTGCCAGCAGTTTATACTCTGGGACAGGCTATAGCAATCAGCCCCAGCATTTT. It specifies CASSLYSGTGYSNQPQHF.

This chain connects TRBV4-1 to TRBJ2-5; a weak D match, TRBD2 (6 bases). This CDR3 spans 16 amino acids. Trimming left V 0 bases short and J 2 bases short, with 13 bases between. Germline V gene sequence: CDR1 MGHRA, CDR2 YSYEKL. DNA of the CDR3: TGCGCCAGCAGCCAAGATCTCGGGGACTCTCAAGAGACCCAGTACTTC. It translates to CASSQDLGDSQETQYF.

This clone has a single count. This chain links TRBV6-5 with TRBJ1-1, with 9 positions matching TRBD1. Germline trimming cut 6 bases from V and 8 bases from J; bases unmatched to any gene: 13. The CDR3 totals 15 residues. CDR1 is MNHEY, CDR2 SVGAGI, per germline. CDR3 in DNA: TGTGCCAGCAGGCTTCTCCGGGACAGGGCGCTGGAAGCTTTCTTT. The encoded protein is CASRLLRDRALEAFF.

The chain carries TRBV3-1 (or the pseudogene TRBV3-2) and TRBJ2-1; D is ambiguous. Per the germline V gene, CDR1 is LGHDT and CDR2 is YNNKEL (reference sequence). The CDR3 sequence is 13 residues long. V lost 1 base and J lost 5, with 6 bases in between. CDR3 nucleotides: TGTGCCAGCAGCCAAGGACTGAACAATGAGCAGTTCTTC. As protein: CASSQGLNNEQFF.

The chain is built from TRBV19 and TRBJ2-7; 14 nucleotides line up with TRBD2. Germline trimming cut 4 bases from V and 1 base from J; bases unmatched to any gene: 21. Germline V gene lookup returns CDR1 LNHDA and CDR2 SQIVND (reference sequence). The CDR3 consists of 22 residues. Here the CDR3 DNA reads TGTGCCAGTAGTACCCTAAACTCCCCGGGACTAGCGGGAGTTATGGGGTCCTACGAGCAGTACTTC. Amino acids: CASSTLNSPGLAGVMGSYEQYF.

This chain connects TRBV3-1 (or the pseudogene TRBV3-2) to TRBJ2-3; D perhaps matches TRBD2 (6 bases). Between the trimmed V and J ends, which lost 5 bases and 2 bases, there was a span of 14 bases. CDR3 length: 15 residues. Germline V CDR1 and CDR2: LGHDT, YNNKEL (reference sequence). CDR3 residues: CASSSRAGTTDTQYF. CDR3 DNA sequence: TGTGCCAGCAGCTCCCGCGCGGGGACCACAGATACGCAGTATTTT.

The V gene is TRBV27, the J gene TRBJ2-7; 13 nucleotides line up with TRBD2. Germline V CDR1 and CDR2: MNHEY, SMNVEV (reference sequence). The CDR3 has 16 amino acids. V shed 0 bases, J shed 2 bases, and the junction held 1 base outside the gene matches. CDR3 DNA sequence: TGTGCCAGCAGTTTATCGGGACTAGCGGGAACCTACGAGCAGTACTTC. Translation gives CASSLSGLAGTYEQYF.

This clone was seen just once. The genes are TRBV4-1 and TRBJ2-7; the D gene is possibly TRBD1 (6 bases). V lost 3 bases to trimming and J lost 4 bases, with 16 bases between them. CDR1 and CDR2 (germline): MGHRA, YSYEKL. The CDR3 is 15 amino acids. The CDR3 nucleotides read TGCGCCAGCAGCCACGGACAGTCGAAGGGGTACGAGCAGTACTTC. Translated: CASSHGQSKGYEQYF.

The chain couples TRBV7-6 to TRBJ1-5; the D is unclear. The CDR3 is 16 residues long. Trimming cost V 4 bases and J 5 bases, with 18 bases left between them. Germline lookup yields CDR1 SGHVS and CDR2 FNYEAQ. The CDR3 is CASSSPGAGLDQPQHF. In DNA, the CDR3 is TGTGCCAGCAGCTCCCCTGGAGCAGGACTCGATCAGCCCCAGCATTTT. Full variable domain (remainder filled in from reference TRBV7-6 and TRBJ1-5): GAGVSQSPRYKVTKRGQDVALRCDPISGHVSLYWYRQALGQGPEFLTYFNYEAQQDKSGLPNDRFSAERPEGSISTLTIQRTEQRDSAMYRCASSSPGAGLDQPQHFGDGTRLSIL.

The J gene is TRBJ1-5, the V gene TRBV19; TRBD1 matches 9 bases. The V and J ends lost 5 bases and 6 bases, in that order; junction bases with no gene match: 8. The CDR3 spans 15 residues. Per germline, CDR1 LNHDA and CDR2 SQIVND (reference sequence). CDR3 sequence reads: CASSAYRGRIQPQHF. CDR3 in DNA: TGTGCCAGTAGTGCTTACAGGGGGCGGATTCAGCCCCAGCATTTT.

The chain joins TRBV5-1 to TRBJ1-1; D is ambiguous. This CDR3 has 11 residues. CDR1 and CDR2 from the germline V gene are SGHRS and YFSETQ. Trimming shortened V by 2 bases and J by 7 bases, and 6 bases separated the two germline ends. In DNA, the CDR3 is TGCGCCAGCAGCTTCGGGGTTGAAGCTTTCTTT. Its protein is CASSFGVEAFF.

This sequence joins TRBV11-2 and TRBJ2-3; maybe TRBD2 (5 bases). V lost 5 bases, J lost 6 bases, and 9 bases lay in between. Germline CDR1 SGHAT, CDR2 FQNNGV. This CDR3 contains 12 residues. CDR3 amino acids: CASSRLADTQYF. The CDR3 coding sequence is TGTGCCAGCAGCCGATTAGCGGATACGCAGTATTTT. The variable domain in full, with the rest retrieved from reference TRBV11-2 and TRBJ2-3, is EAGVAQSPRYKIIEKRQSVAFWCNPISGHATLYWYQQILGQGPKLLIQFQNNGVVDDSQLPKDRFSAERLKGVDSTLKIQPAKLEDSAVYLCASSRLADTQYFGPGTRLTVL.

The rearrangement uses TRBV25-1 and TRBJ2-3; 11 nucleotides align to TRBD2. Per germline, CDR1 MGHDK and CDR2 SYGVNS. The CDR3 is 16 amino acids. The V and J ends lost 4 bases and 3 bases, in that order; junction bases with no gene match: 6. The CDR3 sequence is CASSVSSGRLTDTQYF. CDR3 DNA sequence: TGTGCCAGCAGTGTATCTAGCGGGAGGTTGACAGATACGCAGTATTTT.

This clone occurred once. The chain links TRBV27 to TRBJ2-4; D ambiguous. Trimming removed 5 bases at V and 5 bases at J, with 16 bases between. The CDR3 has 15 amino acids. Germline V lookup: CDR1 MNHEY, CDR2 SMNVEV (reference sequence). The CDR3 sequence is CASSPQPRRENIQYF. CDR3 sequence (DNA): TGTGCCAGCAGTCCGCAGCCCCGACGGGAAAACATTCAGTACTTC.